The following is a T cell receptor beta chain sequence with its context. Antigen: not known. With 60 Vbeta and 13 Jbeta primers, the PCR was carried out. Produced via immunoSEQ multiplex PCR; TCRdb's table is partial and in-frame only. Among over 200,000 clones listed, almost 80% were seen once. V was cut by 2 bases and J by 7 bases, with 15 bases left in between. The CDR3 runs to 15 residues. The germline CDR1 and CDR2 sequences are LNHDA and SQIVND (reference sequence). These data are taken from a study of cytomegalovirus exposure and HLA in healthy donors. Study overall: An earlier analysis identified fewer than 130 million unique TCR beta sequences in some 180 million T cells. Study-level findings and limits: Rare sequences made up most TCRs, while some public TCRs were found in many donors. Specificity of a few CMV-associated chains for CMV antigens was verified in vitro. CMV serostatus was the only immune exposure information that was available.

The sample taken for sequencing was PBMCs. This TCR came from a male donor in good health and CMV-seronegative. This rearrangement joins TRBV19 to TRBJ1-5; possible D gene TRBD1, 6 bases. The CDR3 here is CASSISDRRGQPQHF. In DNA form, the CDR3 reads TGTGCCAGTAGTATAAGTGACAGGAGAGGACAGCCCCAGCATTTT. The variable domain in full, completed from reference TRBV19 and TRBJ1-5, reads DGGITQSPKYLFRKEGQNVTLSCEQNLNHDAMYWYRQDPGQGLRLIYYSQIVNDFQKGDIAEGYSVSREKKESFPLTVTSAQKNPTAFYLCASSISDRRGQPQHFGDGTRLSIL.